This TCR beta chain was recovered during a study of radiotherapy plus CTLA-4 blockade in lung cancer. Clones were read by immunoSEQ multiplex PCR, and TCRdb kept only the in-frame ones, dropping some. The sample yields 70,000 to 95,000 clones, approximately 83% seen once. Germline V gives CDR1 KGHSH, CDR2 LQKENI. Losses at the gene ends were 6 bases for V and 5 bases for J; bases not matched to a gene: 7. The length of the CDR3 is 14 residues. CTLA-4 blockade with ipilimumab, together with focal radiation, was given to patients with chemo-refractory metastatic non-small-cell lung cancer. Note on this clone: Its antigen remains unidentified.

Study outcomes and limitations: Following radiotherapy plus ipilimumab, tumor-derived TCR clones expanded in the blood.

The chain has TRBV18 and TRBJ1-1; 9 nucleotides align to TRBD1. The sample was peripheral blood, taken from a patient treated with radiotherapy plus ipilimumab. This clonotype was obtained from a human donor with non-small cell lung cancer that progressed on radiotherapy plus ipilimumab. CDR3 DNA: TGTGCCAGCTCCTCTCAGACAGGGGGTACTGAAGCTTTCTTT. Encoded protein: CASSSQTGGTEAFF.